This T cell receptor beta chain stems from a study of blood T cells in healthy people across ages. Study outcomes and limitations: With naive T cell percentage, TCR beta diversity showed a strong correlation.

Regarding this clonotype: Its matching antigen is unknown.

Donors each provided roughly 10 milliliters of peripheral blood. The germline V and J ends were trimmed by 2 bases and 0 bases, with 10 bases remaining between them. Germline CDR1 and CDR2: SQVTM and ANQGSEA. The CDR3 consists of 14 residues. The use of a sample-barcoded 5' primer and a J-beta primer mix characterized a second PCR of about 6 to 11 cycles. MiXCR, applied by TCRdb to the 5' RACE reads, yields one record per CDR3 protein. The repertoire holds 800,000 or so distinct CDR3 sequences, with approximately 67% as singletons. The genes are TRBV29-1 and TRBJ2-5; D gene ambiguous. The sequence derives from a man aged 25-40 years in good health. Material: blood. CDR3 sequence (DNA): TGCAGCGTTGAACTGGCCGACGACCAAGAGACCCAGTACTTC. Residues: CSVELADDQETQYF.